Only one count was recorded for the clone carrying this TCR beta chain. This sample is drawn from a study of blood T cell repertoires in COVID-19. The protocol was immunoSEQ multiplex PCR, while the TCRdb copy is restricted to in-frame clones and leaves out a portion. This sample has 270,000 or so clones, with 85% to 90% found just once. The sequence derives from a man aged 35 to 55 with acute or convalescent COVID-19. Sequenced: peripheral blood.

In DNA form, the CDR3 reads TGTGCCAGCAGCTTACGACAGGGGGTGGGTGAGCAGTACTTC. Protein: CASSLRQGVGEQYF. The chain has TRBV13 and TRBJ2-7; 9 positions agree with TRBD1. The CDR3 length is 14 residues. The V gene's germline CDR1 is PRHDT and CDR2 FYEKMQ (reference sequence). V shed 2 bases, J shed 7 bases, and the junction held 6 bases outside the gene matches.